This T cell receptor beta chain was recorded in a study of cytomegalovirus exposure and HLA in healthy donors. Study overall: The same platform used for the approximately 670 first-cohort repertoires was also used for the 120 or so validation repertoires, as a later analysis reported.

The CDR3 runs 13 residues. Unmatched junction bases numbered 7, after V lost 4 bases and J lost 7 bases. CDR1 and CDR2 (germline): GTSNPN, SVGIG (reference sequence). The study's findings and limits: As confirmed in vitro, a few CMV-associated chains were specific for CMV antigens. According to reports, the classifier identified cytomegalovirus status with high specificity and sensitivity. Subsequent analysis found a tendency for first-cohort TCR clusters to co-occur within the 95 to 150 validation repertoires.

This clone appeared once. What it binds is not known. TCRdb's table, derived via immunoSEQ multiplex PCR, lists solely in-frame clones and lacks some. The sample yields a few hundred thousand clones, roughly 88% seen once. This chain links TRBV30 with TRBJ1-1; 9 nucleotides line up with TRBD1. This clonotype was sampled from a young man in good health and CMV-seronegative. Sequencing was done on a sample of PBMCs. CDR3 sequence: CAWTRQTGGEAFF. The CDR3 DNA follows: TGTGCCTGGACTCGACAGACAGGGGGTGAAGCTTTCTTT.